This is a list of T cell receptor beta chains from one sample in a study of tumor and adjacent non-tumor tissue in lung cancer. MiXCR was run by TCRdb on the multiplex PCR reads, yielding one entry per CDR3 protein. Of approximately 100,000 distinct CDR3 sequences listed, 50% to 70% are singletons. Sequencing used distant non-tumor lung tissue. Every receptor here comes from a man aged 55 to 70 with non-small cell lung cancer. Each CDR3 is given with its conserved first and last residue. A D gene is named only where the DNA matches it firmly. The size of a clone is reported for some rows only, either as once, few or many, or as a class for expanded clones.

abundance,d_gene,j_gene,v_gene,CDR3nt,CDR3aa
NA,NA,TRBJ1-3,TRBV7-8,TGTGTCAGTGGGAGCGGGAAGCGGCCCGGCACCATATATTTT,CVSGSGKRPGTIYF
NA,NA,TRBJ2-2,TRBV12-3/TRBV12-4,TGTGCCAGCAGCTGGGGTTGGGCCGGGGAGCTGTTTTTT,CASSWGWAGELFF
few,TRBD1,TRBJ2-2,TRBV19,TGTGCCAGTAGTATACAGGGGGTGAACACCGGGGAGCTGTTTTTT,CASSIQGVNTGELFF
many,NA,TRBJ1-2,TRBV4-2,TGTGCCAGCAGCCCCAGTTCTGGGGAAGCGAACTATGGCTACACCTTC,CASSPSSGEANYGYTF
medium-sized,NA,TRBJ2-5,TRBV11-2,TGTGCCAGCAGCGCATCCCAAGTGACCCAGTACTTC,CASSASQVTQYF
many,NA,TRBJ1-5,TRBV7-9,TGTGCCTCCTCGACCCTGGGGCAGCCCCAGCATTTT,CASSTLGQPQHF
few,NA,TRBJ1-2,TRBV19,TGTGCCAGTAGTACCGTGACACGAATCTATGGCTACACCTTC,CASSTVTRIYGYTF
NA,NA,TRBJ1-1,TRBV4-1,TGCTCCAGCAGCCCCCGGGCAGGTGCTAACACTGAAGCTTTCTTT,CSSSPRAGANTEAFF
NA,NA,TRBJ2-3,TRBV11-2,TGTGCTAGCAGCCACCGGACCTCTATTGCTACGCAGTATTTC,CASSHRTSIATQYF
few,NA,TRBJ1-2,TRBV5-1,TGCGCCAGCAGCTTGGACGGCATCGATGGCTACACCTTC,CASSLDGIDGYTF
NA,TRBD2,TRBJ2-4,TRBV4-3,TGCGGCAGCAGCCAGGGGACTAGCGGTCTAGCCAAAAACATTCAGTATTTC,CGSSQGTSGLAKNIQYF
many,TRBD2,TRBJ2-5,TRBV30,TGTGCCTGGAGTGTCTCTAGCGGGAGTGGGAAGACCCAGTACTTC,CAWSVSSGSGKTQYF
many,TRBD2,TRBJ2-7,TRBV29-1,TGCAGCGTCGCTGGGACTAGCGGAACCTACGAGCAGTACTTC,CSVAGTSGTYEQYF
NA,TRBD2,TRBJ2-7,TRBV11-2,TGTGCCAGGAGCCCCGGACTAGCGGGAATCTACGAGCAGTACTTC,CARSPGLAGIYEQYF
many,TRBD2,TRBJ2-7,TRBV5-4,TGTGCCAGCAGCTTGTCTGGGACTAGCTCCTACGAGCAGTACTTC,CASSLSGTSSYEQYF
NA,NA,TRBJ2-1,TRBV5-1,TGCGCCAGCACTAACCCACAGAGGGGTGAGCAGTTCTTC,CASTNPQRGEQFF
once,TRBD2,TRBJ2-2,TRBV11-1,TGTACCAGCAGCTTAGGGAGGGGCCTAAATACCGTGGAGCTGTTTTTT,CTSSLGRGLNTVELFF
many,NA,TRBJ2-3,TRBV6-1,TGTGCCAGCAGGGGGGGTGGAATCAGGACAGATACGCAGTATTTT,CASRGGGIRTDTQYF
NA,TRBD2,TRBJ2-1,TRBV20-1,TGCAGTGCTAGCGCGCTAGCGGGAGTTTACAATGAGCAGTTCTTC,CSASALAGVYNEQFF
NA,NA,TRBJ2-1,TRBV4-3,TGCGCCAGTAGCCACGTTCTCGACTTCTACAATGAGCAGTTCTTC,CASSHVLDFYNEQFF
NA,TRBD2,TRBJ2-5,TRBV11-2,TGCGCCAGCAGCTTAGCGGCTAGCGGGAGCAGTGAGACCCAGTACTTC,CASSLAASGSSETQYF
NA,TRBD2,TRBJ2-1,TRBV6-5,TGTGTCAGCAGCCTGGGACTAGCGGGAGGGCCTGAGCAGTTCTTC,CVSSLGLAGGPEQFF
few,NA,TRBJ1-2,TRBV20-1,TGCAGTGCTAGTGAGTCATATCCAACTAACTATGGCTACACCTTC,CSASESYPTNYGYTF
NA,NA,TRBJ2-7,TRBV7-9,TGTGCCAGCAGTTGGGGGGGCGGCCCCAGATCCTACGAGCAGTACTTC,CASSWGGGPRSYEQYF
NA,NA,TRBJ2-1,TRBV11-1,TGTGCCAGCAGCTTAGTCGGGGCGTTCCTCCATGAGCAGCTCTTC,CASSLVGAFLHEQLF
many,NA,TRBJ2-7,TRBV29-1,TGCAGCGTTGACAGGGGCTACGAGCAGTACTTC,CSVDRGYEQYF
many,NA,TRBJ1-1,TRBV5-4,TGTGCCAGCAGCTTTAATTCGGATTCGGCTGAAGCTTTCTTT,CASSFNSDSAEAFF
NA,TRBD1,TRBJ1-5,TRBV12-3/TRBV12-4,TGTGCCGGCAGCCGAGGGGGGAGGACAGGGGATCAGCCCCAGCATTTT,CAGSRGGRTGDQPQHF